This passage covers 28 T cell receptor beta chains from one sample sequenced in a study of CD8+CD57+ T cells in acquired aplastic anemia. The study profiled TCR beta VDJ and CDR3 using genomic DNA as template. TCRdb re-called the reads through MiXCR, storing one row per CDR3 protein. The sample includes 150,000 to 200,000 distinct CDR3 sequences, just under 45% seen only once; the top ten take 1.1%. Sequencing was carried out using sorted CD4+, CD8+, or CD8+CD57+ T cells (not recorded which) from PBMCs. The receptors were sampled from a human donor in good health.

This clonotype has at least ten counts. The chain uses TRBV5-1 and TRBJ1-5; 7 bases are shared with TRBD1. V lost 7 bases and J lost 5; bases outside the gene matches: 9. This CDR3 spans 14 amino acids. CDR1 is SGHRS, CDR2 YFSETQ, per germline. The CDR3, as DNA: TGCGCCAGCCGACCCGGGACAGAGTATCAGCCCCAGCATTTT. Translated, it gives CASRPGTEYQPQHF. Filled out from reference TRBV5-1 and TRBJ1-5, the complete variable domain reads KAGVTQTPRYLIKTRGQQVTLSCSPISGHRSVSWYQQTPGQGLQFLFEYFSETQRNKGNFPGRFSGRQFSNSRSEMNVSTLELGDSALYLCASRPGTEYQPQHFGDGTRLSIL.

In this sample, this clonotype turned up a few times. DNA for the CDR3: TGTGCCACCAGCCTAGGGGGCTCTAGCACAGATACGCAGTATTTT. This gives the protein CATSLGGSSTDTQYF. This sequence joins TRBV24-1 and TRBJ2-3, with TRBD1 matching 7 bases. This CDR3 region has 15 residues. Germline CDR1 and CDR2: KGHDR and SFDVKD. Germline trimming cut 7 bases from V and 0 bases from J; bases unmatched to any gene: 6.

For this clonotype: At one of its ends the junction is not consistent with the germline gene, which may arise from a read error. The gene calls are TRBV5-1 and TRBJ1-4; D not resolved. This CDR3 contains 15 residues. The germline V gene has CDR1 SGHRS and CDR2 YFSETQ. CDR3 DNA: TGCGCCAGCAGCTTGTGGAAGGGAACTAATGAAAAACTGGTTTTT. Translating gives CASSLWKGTNEKLVF.

The J gene is TRBJ1-5, the V gene TRBV6-2 or TRBV6-3; D might be TRBD1 (6 bases). CDR1 is MNHEY, CDR2 SVGEGT, per germline. The CDR3 has 16 residues. Trimming removed 2 bases at V and 0 bases at J, with 11 bases between. The CDR3 reads CASSYGGSYSNQPQHF. The CDR3 bases are TGTGCCAGCAGTTACGGGGGCTCTTATAGCAATCAGCCCCAGCATTTT.

This chain links TRBV19 with TRBJ2-2, with unresolved D. The CDR3 runs to 12 residues. Trimming left V 1 base short and J 7 bases short, with 4 bases between. Looked up from germline, CDR1 is LNHDA and CDR2 is SQIVND (reference sequence). The CDR3 bases are TGTGCCAGTAGTATAGGGGGCGGGGAGCTGTTTTTT. Residues: CASSIGGGELFF.

This clonotype has at least ten counts. The V gene is TRBV11-1, the J gene TRBJ2-6; a weak D match, TRBD2 (5 bases). The CDR3 consists of 16 residues. Germline assignment: CDR1 SGHAT and CDR2 FQDESV (reference sequence). Between the trimmed V and J ends, which lost 5 bases and 0 bases, there was a span of 11 bases. This chain's CDR3 is CASSRRGISGANVLTF. The DNA of the CDR3 is TGTGCCAGCAGCCGACGAGGGATCTCTGGGGCCAACGTCCTGACTTTC.

This clonotype showed up just a few times. This sequence joins TRBV3-1 and TRBJ2-5, with 14 positions matching TRBD2. Germline V lookup: CDR1 LGHDT, CDR2 YNNKEL (reference sequence). The junction had 14 bases not matched to a gene; V was cut back by 0 bases and J by 5 bases. This CDR3 has 20 residues. In nucleotides, the CDR3 is TGTGCCAGCAGCCAAGACGGATCTTTAGGACTAGCGGGGGGTGGCGAGACCCAGTACTTC. This gives the protein CASSQDGSLGLAGGGETQYF.

The chain employs TRBV6-1 and TRBJ2-3, with a weak D call TRBD2 (6 bases). The V and J ends lost 6 bases and 2 bases respectively, with 18 bases between them. Per the germline V gene, CDR1 is MNHNS and CDR2 is SASEGT. This CDR3 has 16 residues. The CDR3 DNA is TGTGCCAGCAGACCGACTAGGGAGAGGGCCACAGATACGCAGTATTTT. It specifies CASRPTRERATDTQYF.

The V and J genes are TRBV29-1 and TRBJ2-7, with D possibly being TRBD2 (6 bases). This CDR3 is built from 13 residues. CDR1 and CDR2 (germline): SQVTM, ANQGSEA. The germline V and J ends were trimmed by 3 bases and 9 bases, with 18 bases remaining between them. DNA for the CDR3: TGCAGCGTTGAGCCGATAGAGGGAGGTCGGCAGTACTTC. This translates into CSVEPIEGGRQYF.

This chain links TRBV25-1 with TRBJ1-1; D ambiguous. The CDR3 is 13 amino acids. Germline assignment: CDR1 MGHDK and CDR2 SYGVNS. The V gene lost 8 bases and the J gene lost 4 bases, with 14 bases spanning the gap. The CDR3 region is CASRTLGGTEAFF. The CDR3 DNA is TGTGCCAGCCGAACACTCGGAGGCACTGAAGCTTTCTTT.

Turning to this clonotype: A junction boundary mismatches the germline segment, possibly from a read error. The gene calls are TRBV11-2 and TRBJ1-3; D unresolved. CDR1 and CDR2 (germline): SGHAT, FQNNGV. The CDR3 extends over 16 amino acids. The CDR3 sequence is CTSSLESYSSGNTIYF. The CDR3 DNA is TGTACCAGCAGCTTAGAATCGTACAGCTCTGGAAACACCATATATTTT.

The chain joins TRBV5-1 to TRBJ2-1; 14 bases map to TRBD2. The CDR3 consists of 15 residues. V was clipped by 6 bases and J by 6 bases; unmatched bases: 5. The germline gives CDR1 SGHRS, CDR2 YFSETQ. The CDR3 sequence is CASTLGLAGGNEQFF. The CDR3 DNA reads TGCGCCAGCACCCTTGGACTAGCGGGAGGCAATGAGCAGTTCTTC. The full variable domain, rest sourced from reference TRBV5-1 and TRBJ2-1, is KAGVTQTPRYLIKTRGQQVTLSCSPISGHRSVSWYQQTPGQGLQFLFEYFSETQRNKGNFPGRFSGRQFSNSRSEMNVSTLELGDSALYLCASTLGLAGGNEQFFGPGTRLTVL.

Comment on this clonotype: The junction and the germline gene differ at one end; a read error may be behind it. V and J are TRBV6-5 and TRBJ1-2; D is unresolved. CDR3 size: 13 residues. Germline V gene lookup returns CDR1 MNHEY and CDR2 SVGAGI. The DNA of the CDR3 is TGTGCCAGCAGTGACTCGAATGCGGATGGCTACACCTTC. Protein: CASSDSNADGYTF.

Comments on this clonotype: The junction departs from the called germline gene at one end, perhaps through a read error. The genes are TRBV19 and TRBJ2-3; no reliable D call. This CDR3 has 12 amino acids. Germline CDR1 reads LNHDA; CDR2 reads SQIVND (reference sequence). CDR3 nucleotides: TGTGCCAGTAGCCGTTCCCCAGATACGCACTATTTT. It codes for CASSRSPDTHYF.

V usage is TRBV7-9 and J usage is TRBJ2-3; D is unclear. Germline V lookup: CDR1 SEHNR, CDR2 FQNEAQ (reference sequence). The CDR3 runs to 12 residues. Trimming removed 6 bases at V and 4 bases at J, with 8 bases between. The CDR3 sequence: CASRYLADTQYF. The CDR3 DNA reads as TGTGCCAGCAGATACCTCGCAGATACGCAGTATTTT.

This clonotype was found many times. The chain carries TRBV9 and TRBJ2-1; TRBD1 might be the D (5 bases). Germline CDR1 and CDR2: SGDLS and YYNGEE. Trimming pared 3 bases from V and 1 base from J, leaving 8 bases between. The CDR3 loop spans 14 amino acids. Here the CDR3 DNA reads TGTGCCAGCAGCGCTAAGGGGTCCTACAATGAGCAGTTCTTC. It translates to CASSAKGSYNEQFF. Complete variable domain (other parts from reference TRBV9 and TRBJ2-1): DSGVTQTPKHLITATGQRVTLRCSPRSGDLSVYWYQQSLDQGLQFLIQYYNGEERAKGNILERFSAQQFPDLHSELNLSSLELGDSALYFCASSAKGSYNEQFFGPGTRLTVL.

In this sample, this clonotype turned up many times. The chain uses TRBV7-7 and TRBJ2-1; the D gene is possibly TRBD2 (5 bases). Germline values: CDR1 SSHAT, CDR2 FNYEAQ (reference sequence). CDR3 length: 12 amino acids. CDR3 sequence: CAKRQAGNEQFF. The CDR3 nucleotides read TGTGCTAAACGCCAGGCGGGCAATGAGCAGTTCTTC.

Many counts were recorded for this clonotype. The chain uses TRBV20-1 and TRBJ2-1, with 10 bases fitting TRBD2. The CDR3 is made up of 14 amino acids. The V gene's germline CDR1 is DFQATT and CDR2 SNEGSKA (reference sequence). Trimming took 5 bases from V and 7 from J; bases not matched to a gene: 8. For the CDR3, the DNA is TGCAGTGCTGTGACTAGCGGGTCCGCTAATGAGCAGTTCTTC. Protein product: CSAVTSGSANEQFF.

V is TRBV10-3 and J is TRBJ2-1; no definite D call. Trimming shortened V by 4 bases and J by 3 bases, and 10 bases separated the two germline ends. The CDR3 is made up of 14 amino acids. Germline V gene lookup returns CDR1 ENHRY and CDR2 SYGVKD. CDR3 nucleotide sequence: TGTGCCATCAGTGCGGACGGAGACTACAATGAGCAGTTCTTC. It is translated as CAISADGDYNEQFF.

The rearrangement uses TRBV9 and TRBJ2-7; 7 bases are shared with TRBD2. V lost 3 bases and J lost 0; bases outside the gene matches: 0. CDR3 size: 13 residues. Germline V gene data show CDR1 as SGDLS and CDR2 as YYNGEE. The CDR3 bases are TGTGCCAGCAGCGGGACTAGCTCCTACGAGCAGTACTTC. It translates to CASSGTSSYEQYF.

This chain links TRBV20-1 with TRBJ2-3; D ambiguous. Trimming cost V 1 base and J 0 bases, with 8 bases left between them. Germline V gene lookup returns CDR1 DFQATT and CDR2 SNEGSKA (reference sequence). This CDR3 has 14 amino acids. CDR3 residues: CSARVGSSTDTQYF. DNA of the CDR3: TGCAGTGCTAGAGTTGGCAGTAGCACAGATACGCAGTATTTT.

This clonotype was seen at least ten times. This sequence joins TRBV6-5 and TRBJ1-2; a weak D match, TRBD1 (5 bases). The V gene lost 5 bases and the J gene lost 8 bases, with 15 bases spanning the gap. This CDR3 contains 13 residues. Per the germline V gene, CDR1 is MNHEY and CDR2 is SVGAGI. The CDR3 here is CASSARGRDGYTF. CDR3 nucleotide sequence: TGTGCCAGCAGTGCGCGAGGGAGGGACGGCTACACCTTC.

At least ten counts were recorded for this clonotype. This CDR3 is CAISGLGTMNTEAFF. In DNA, the CDR3 is TGTGCCATCAGTGGGTTGGGAACCATGAACACTGAAGCTTTCTTT. The rearrangement uses TRBV10-3 and TRBJ1-1; D is undetermined. This CDR3 is built from 15 residues. Germline loops: CDR1 ENHRY, CDR2 SYGVKD. V shed 4 bases and J shed 0 bases, with 12 bases lying between them.

This clonotype occurred a few times. The V and J genes are TRBV29-1 and TRBJ2-1; no clear D gene. CDR1 is SQVTM, CDR2 ANQGSEA, per germline. The CDR3 contains 14 residues. With 4 bases removed from V and 7 bases from J, the gap between germline ends came to 17 bases. In DNA, the CDR3 is TGCAGCGTTGTACTCAGTATGACCCGGAATGAGCAGTTCTTC. Its translation: CSVVLSMTRNEQFF.

This sequence joins TRBV5-6 and TRBJ1-1, with a tentative D call TRBD1 (5 bases). The length of the CDR3 is 16 residues. The V gene lost 0 bases and the J gene lost 3 bases, with 15 bases spanning the gap. In germline, CDR1 is SGHDT, CDR2 YYEEEE. Written as DNA, the CDR3 is TGTGCCAGCAGCTTGGTAGCGGGACGGGTTGACACTGAAGCTTTCTTT. Translation gives CASSLVAGRVDTEAFF.

The chain recombines TRBV2 with TRBJ2-7, with D uncertain. V lost 5 bases, J lost 4 bases, and 12 bases lay in between. The CDR3 contains 13 residues. Germline loops: CDR1 SNHLY, CDR2 FYNNEI. The CDR3 reads CASSTQIQYEQYF. The CDR3 DNA follows: TGTGCCAGCAGTACGCAGATACAATACGAGCAGTACTTC.

At least ten counts were recorded for this clonotype. The chain links TRBV9 to TRBJ2-4; perhaps TRBD2 as D (5 bases). The CDR3 extends over 11 amino acids. Germline loops: CDR1 SGDLS, CDR2 YYNGEE. Trimming pared 3 bases from V and 11 bases from J, leaving 9 bases between. The CDR3 region is CASSAGEVQYF. The CDR3 DNA reads as TGTGCCAGCAGCGCCGGGGAAGTTCAGTACTTC.

A word on this clonotype: It may be a read error: a sequence one base away is much more abundant. The V call is TRBV12-5, the J call TRBJ2-1, with a tentative D call TRBD1 (6 bases). The V end was cut by 5 bases, the J end by 8 bases, with 16 bases between. Per germline, CDR1 LGHNT and CDR2 FRNRAP. The CDR3 totals 14 residues. CDR3 nucleotide sequence: TGTGCTAGTGGTACCGGGATAGGGGGTGATGAGCAGTTCTTC. Translation gives CASGTGIGGDEQFF.